This T cell receptor (beta chain) was sequenced in a study of OX40 agonist ivuxolimab in advanced cancers. Study overall: An agonistic human IgG2 monoclonal antibody against OX40 (CD134) was given. In three patients, partial responses were observed, one with hepatocellular carcinoma and two with cutaneous melanoma. Study-wide findings and caveats: Antigen specificity remained undetermined for the expanded peripheral T cells. There was clonal expansion of CD4+ and CD8+ blood T cells by week 6 at 0.1 to 3.0 mg/kg.

The CDR3 is made up of 12 amino acids. The germline V gene encodes CDR1 MNHEY and CDR2 SVGAGI. V lost 2 bases to trimming and J lost 12 bases; unmatched junction nucleotides: 4. About this clone: Its antigen is unknown.

Using immunoSEQ multiplex PCR, the repertoire was profiled, and TCRdb retains in-frame clones only, with some absent. The sample has around 30,000 clones, approximately 78% seen once; the top ten hold roughly 2.7%. The chain recombines TRBV6-5 with TRBJ2-1; 7 bases are shared with TRBD1. This sequence was found in an adult with an advanced solid tumor such as melanoma, head and neck, liver or kidney cancer. The source material was CD4+ or CD8+ T cells sorted from blood, sampled in a trial of the OX40 agonist ivuxolimab. The CDR3 loop is CASSYTGAGQFF. CDR3 DNA sequence: TGTGCCAGCAGTTACACAGGGGCTGGGCAGTTCTTC.